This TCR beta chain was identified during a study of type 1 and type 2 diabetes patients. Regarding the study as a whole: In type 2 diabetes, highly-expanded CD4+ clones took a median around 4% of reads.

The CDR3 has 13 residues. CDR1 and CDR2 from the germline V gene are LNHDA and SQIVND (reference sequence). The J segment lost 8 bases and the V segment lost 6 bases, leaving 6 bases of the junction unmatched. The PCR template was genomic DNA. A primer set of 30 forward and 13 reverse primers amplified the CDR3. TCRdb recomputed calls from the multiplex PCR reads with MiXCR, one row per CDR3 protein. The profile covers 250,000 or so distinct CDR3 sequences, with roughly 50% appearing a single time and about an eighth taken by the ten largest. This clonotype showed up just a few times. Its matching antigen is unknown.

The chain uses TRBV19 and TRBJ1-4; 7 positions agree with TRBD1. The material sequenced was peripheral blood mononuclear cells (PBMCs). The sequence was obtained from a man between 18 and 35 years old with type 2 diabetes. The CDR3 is CASRDRRSEKLFF. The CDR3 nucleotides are TGTGCCAGTAGGGACAGGAGAAGCGAAAAACTGTTTTTT.